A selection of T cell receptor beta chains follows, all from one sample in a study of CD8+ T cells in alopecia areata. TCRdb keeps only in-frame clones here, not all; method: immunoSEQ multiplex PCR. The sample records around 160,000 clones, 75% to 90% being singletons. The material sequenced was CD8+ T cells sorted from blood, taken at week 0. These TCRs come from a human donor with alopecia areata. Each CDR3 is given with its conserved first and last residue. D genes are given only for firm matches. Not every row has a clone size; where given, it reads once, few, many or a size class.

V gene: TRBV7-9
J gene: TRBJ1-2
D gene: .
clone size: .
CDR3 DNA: TGTGCCAGCAGCCAGACGGAGGAAACTAACTATGGCTACACCTTC
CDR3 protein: CASSQTEETNYGYTF

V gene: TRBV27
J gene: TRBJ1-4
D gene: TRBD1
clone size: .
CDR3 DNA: TGTGCCAGCAGTGCAACAGGGGGCATAAATGAAAAACTGTTTTTT
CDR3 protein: CASSATGGINEKLFF

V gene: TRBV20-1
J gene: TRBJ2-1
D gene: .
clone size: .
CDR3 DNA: TGCAGTGCAGTATCTTACAATGAGCAGTTCTTC
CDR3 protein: CSAVSYNEQFF

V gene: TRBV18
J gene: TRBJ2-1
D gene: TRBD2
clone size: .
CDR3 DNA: TGTGCCAGCTCACCTTCGGTGCGGACTAGCGGGAGAGATGAGCAGTTCTTC
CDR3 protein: CASSPSVRTSGRDEQFF

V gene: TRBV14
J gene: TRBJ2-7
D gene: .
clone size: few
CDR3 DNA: TGTGCCAGCAGCCAAGATCCCGGCCCCTACGAGCAGTACTTC
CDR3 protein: CASSQDPGPYEQYF

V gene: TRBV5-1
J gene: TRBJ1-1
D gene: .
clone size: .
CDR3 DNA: TGCGCCAGCAGCTTGGTGGGGCAGGACGGGGGCACTGAAGCTTTCTTT
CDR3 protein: CASSLVGQDGGTEAFF

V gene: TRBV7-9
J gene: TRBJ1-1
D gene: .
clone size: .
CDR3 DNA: TGTGCCAGCAGCGGGCCCGTGAACACTGAAGCTTTCTTT
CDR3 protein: CASSGPVNTEAFF

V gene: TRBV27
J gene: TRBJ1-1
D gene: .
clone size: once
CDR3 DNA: TGTGCCAGCAGTTCGGACAGCCTGAACACTGAAGCTTTCTTT
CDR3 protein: CASSSDSLNTEAFF

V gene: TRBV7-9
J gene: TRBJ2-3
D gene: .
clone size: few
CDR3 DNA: TGTGCCAGCAGCGAACCTAGCACAGATACGCAGTATTTT
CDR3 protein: CASSEPSTDTQYF

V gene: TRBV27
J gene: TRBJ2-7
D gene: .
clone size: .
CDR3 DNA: TGTGCCAGCAGTTTGACTACAGCCTACGAGCAGTACTTC
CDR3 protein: CASSLTTAYEQYF

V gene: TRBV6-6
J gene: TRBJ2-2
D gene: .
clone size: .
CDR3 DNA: TGTGCCAGCAGTGATCGGGGGTGGTCTACCGGGGAGCTGTTTTTT
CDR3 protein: CASSDRGWSTGELFF

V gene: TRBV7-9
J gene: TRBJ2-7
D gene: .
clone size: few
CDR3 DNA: TGTGCCAGCAGCCCCCGTGCAGGTTACGAGCAGTACTTC
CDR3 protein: CASSPRAGYEQYF

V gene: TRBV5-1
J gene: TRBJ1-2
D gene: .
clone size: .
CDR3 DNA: TGCGCCAGCAGCGGGGGGCCGGACCCCACCTTC
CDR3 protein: CASSGGPDPTF

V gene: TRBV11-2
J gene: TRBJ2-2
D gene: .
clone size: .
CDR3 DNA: TGTGCCAGCAGCCCGAAGGTCAGCAACACCGGGGAGCTGTTTTTT
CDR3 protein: CASSPKVSNTGELFF

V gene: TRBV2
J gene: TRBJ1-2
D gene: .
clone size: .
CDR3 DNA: TGTGCCAGCACCTCGACAGGAGGCTACACCTTC
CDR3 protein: CASTSTGGYTF

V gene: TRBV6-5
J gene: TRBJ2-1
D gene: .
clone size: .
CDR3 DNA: TGTGCCAGCAGCCTGGGACCACAAGGGGTCAATGAGCAGTTCTTC
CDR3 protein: CASSLGPQGVNEQFF

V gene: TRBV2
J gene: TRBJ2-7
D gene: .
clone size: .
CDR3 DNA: TGTGCCAGCGGAGTCCCGACGGATACTTCCACCTACGAGCAGTACTTC
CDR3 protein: CASGVPTDTSTYEQYF

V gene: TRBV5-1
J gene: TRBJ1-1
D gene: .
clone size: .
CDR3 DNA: TGCGCCAGCAGCTTGGGGGTGGGGACGAACACTGAAGCTTTCTTT
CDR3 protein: CASSLGVGTNTEAFF

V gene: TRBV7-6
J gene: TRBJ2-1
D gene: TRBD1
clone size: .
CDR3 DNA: TGTGCCAGCAGCCCCGAAGGACAGGGTTACAATGAGCAGTTCTTC
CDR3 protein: CASSPEGQGYNEQFF

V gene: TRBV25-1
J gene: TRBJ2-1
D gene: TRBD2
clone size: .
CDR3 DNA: TGTGCCAGCAGTGAATTATCTAGCGGATCCTACAATGAGCAGTTCTTC
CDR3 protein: CASSELSSGSYNEQFF

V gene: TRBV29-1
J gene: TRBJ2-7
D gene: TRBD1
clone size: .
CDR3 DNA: TGCAGCGTTGTGGGGACAGGGGGATCCTACGAGCAGTACTTC
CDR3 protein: CSVVGTGGSYEQYF

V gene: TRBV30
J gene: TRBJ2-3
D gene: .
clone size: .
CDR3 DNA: TGTGCCTGGAGTGTACTGTTCGGGGAATCTGGTTTTAACACAGATACGCAGTATTTT
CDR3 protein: CAWSVLFGESGFNTDTQYF

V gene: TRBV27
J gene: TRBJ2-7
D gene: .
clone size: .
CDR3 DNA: TGTGCCAGCACCAGGGCCATGACCTACGAGCAGTACTTC
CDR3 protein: CASTRAMTYEQYF

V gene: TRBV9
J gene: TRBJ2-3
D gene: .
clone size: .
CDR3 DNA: TGTGCCAGCAGCGCCCAGACAATTAGCACAGATACGCAGTATTTT
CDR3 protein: CASSAQTISTDTQYF

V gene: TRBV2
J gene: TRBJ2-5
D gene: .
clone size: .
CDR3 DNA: TGTGCCAGCAGCCTACAGGGACGAGAGACCCAGTACTTC
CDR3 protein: CASSLQGRETQYF

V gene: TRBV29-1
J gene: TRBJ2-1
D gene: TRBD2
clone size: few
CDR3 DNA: TGCAGCGTTCTCAACATACTAGCGGGGGAGAATGAGCAGTTCTTC
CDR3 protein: CSVLNILAGENEQFF

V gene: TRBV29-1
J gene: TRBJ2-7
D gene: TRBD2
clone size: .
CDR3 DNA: TGCAGCGTTGAGGTACTAGCGGGGCTTCACTCCTACGAGCAGTACTTC
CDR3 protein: CSVEVLAGLHSYEQYF

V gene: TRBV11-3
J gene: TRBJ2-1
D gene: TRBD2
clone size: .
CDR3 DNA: TGTGCCAGCAGCTCTAGACTAGCTGTTGAGCAGTTCTTC
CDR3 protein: CASSSRLAVEQFF

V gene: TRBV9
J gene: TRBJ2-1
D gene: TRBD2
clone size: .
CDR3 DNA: TGTGCCAGCAGCGTAGCACTAGCGGGTGAGCAGTTCTTC
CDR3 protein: CASSVALAGEQFF

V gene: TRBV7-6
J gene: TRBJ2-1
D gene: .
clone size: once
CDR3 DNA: TGTGCCAGCAGCTTAGCGGTCCGCAATGAGCAGTTCTTC
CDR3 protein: CASSLAVRNEQFF

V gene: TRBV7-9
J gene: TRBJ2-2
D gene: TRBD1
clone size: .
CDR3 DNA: TGTGCCAGCAGCTCTAGGGACAGGGACCGATTCAACACCGGGGAGCTGTTTTTT
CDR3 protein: CASSSRDRDRFNTGELFF

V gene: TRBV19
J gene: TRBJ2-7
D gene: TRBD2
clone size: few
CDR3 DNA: TGTGCCACTCGAAGCGGGACCGAGCAGTACTTC
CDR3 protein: CATRSGTEQYF

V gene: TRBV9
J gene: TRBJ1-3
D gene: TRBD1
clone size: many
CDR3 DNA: TGTGCCAGCAGCGTAGCAGACAGGGATGACACCATATATTTT
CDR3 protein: CASSVADRDDTIYF

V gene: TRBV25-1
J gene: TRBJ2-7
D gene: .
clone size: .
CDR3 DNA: TGTGCCAGCAGGGGGGCGCGGGAGACGTCGTACGAGCAGTACTTC
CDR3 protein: CASRGARETSYEQYF

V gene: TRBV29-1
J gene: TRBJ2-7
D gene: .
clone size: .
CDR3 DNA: TGCAGCGTTGAGGGCGAGCACGAGCAGTACTTC
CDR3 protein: CSVEGEHEQYF

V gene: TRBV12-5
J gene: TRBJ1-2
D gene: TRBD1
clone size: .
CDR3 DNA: TGTGCTAGTGGTTTGGTACCTCGGGACAGCTTATATGGCTACACCTTC
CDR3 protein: CASGLVPRDSLYGYTF

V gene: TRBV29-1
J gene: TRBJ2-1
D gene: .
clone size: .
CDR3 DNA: TGCAGCGCCCGCGGGTCCAGCACGAATGAGCAGTTCTTC
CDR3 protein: CSARGSSTNEQFF

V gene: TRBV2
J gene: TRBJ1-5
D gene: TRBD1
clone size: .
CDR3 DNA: TGTGCCAGCAGTGAAAGTAGGGGGCCCCAGCCCCAGCATTTT
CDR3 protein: CASSESRGPQPQHF

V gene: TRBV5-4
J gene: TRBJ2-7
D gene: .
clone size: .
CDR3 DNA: TGTGCCAGCAGCGTGAAAGACTTGAACGAGCAGTACTTC
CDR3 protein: CASSVKDLNEQYF

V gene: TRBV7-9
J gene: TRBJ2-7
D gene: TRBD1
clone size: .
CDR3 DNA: TGTGCCAGCAGCCCGATCACAGGGGCAAGCGGATACGAGCAGTACTTC
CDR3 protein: CASSPITGASGYEQYF

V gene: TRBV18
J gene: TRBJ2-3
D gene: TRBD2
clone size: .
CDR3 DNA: TGTGCCAGCTCACCTCGACCGAGACTAGCGGGGAACACAGATACGCAGTATTTT
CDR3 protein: CASSPRPRLAGNTDTQYF

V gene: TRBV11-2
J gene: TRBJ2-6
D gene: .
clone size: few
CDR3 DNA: TGTGCCAGCAGCTCCACACCCGCGGGCGGGGATGGGGCCAACGTCCTGACTTTC
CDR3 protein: CASSSTPAGGDGANVLTF

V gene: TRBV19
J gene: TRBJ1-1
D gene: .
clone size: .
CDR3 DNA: TGTGCCAGTAGTATTATTGGGACTAGTGAAGCTTTCTTT
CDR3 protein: CASSIIGTSEAFF

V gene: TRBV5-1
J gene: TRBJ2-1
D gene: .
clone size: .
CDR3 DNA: TGCGCCAGCAGCCCAGGTGAATTCTCCTACAATGAGCAGTTCTTC
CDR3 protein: CASSPGEFSYNEQFF

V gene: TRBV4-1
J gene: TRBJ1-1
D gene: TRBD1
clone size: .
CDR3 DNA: TGCGCCAGCAGCCACACAGGGGGGGACACTGAAGCTTTCTTT
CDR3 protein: CASSHTGGDTEAFF

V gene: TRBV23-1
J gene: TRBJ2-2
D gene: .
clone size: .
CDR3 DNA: TGCGCCAGCATTGAAGGAGGCGGGGAGCTGTTTTTT
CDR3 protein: CASIEGGGELFF

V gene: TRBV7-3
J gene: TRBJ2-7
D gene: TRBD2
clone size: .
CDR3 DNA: TGTGCCAGCAGCTTAGGGCGTGCGCGGGGGGCTTTCAACGAGCAGTACTTC
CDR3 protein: CASSLGRARGAFNEQYF

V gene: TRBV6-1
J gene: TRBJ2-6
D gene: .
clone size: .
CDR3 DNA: TGTGCCAGCAGTGAAGGGTGGCTCTCTGGGGCCAACGTCCTGACTTTC
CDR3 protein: CASSEGWLSGANVLTF

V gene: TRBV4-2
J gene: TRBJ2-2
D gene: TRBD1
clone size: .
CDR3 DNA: TGTGCCAGCAGCCACGAGACAGGGAACGGGGAGCTGTTTTTT
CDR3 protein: CASSHETGNGELFF

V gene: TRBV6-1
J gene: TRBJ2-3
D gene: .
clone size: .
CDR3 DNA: TGTGCCAGCAGAGCTTTCACTGGTACGCAGTATTTT
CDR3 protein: CASRAFTGTQYF

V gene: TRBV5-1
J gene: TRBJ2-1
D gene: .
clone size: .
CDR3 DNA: TGCGCCAGCAGCTTGGTGGGGGACAATGAGCAGTTCTTC
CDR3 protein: CASSLVGDNEQFF